These T cell receptor beta chains were read from a single sample in a study of blood T cell repertoires in COVID-19. This table comes from immunoSEQ multiplex PCR, and its TCRdb copy is limited to in-frame clones, with some not included. The sample has about 160,000 clones, roughly 86% seen once. Sequencing input: peripheral blood. These receptors were collected from a woman in her sixties or seventies who had recovered from COVID-19. Both conserved end residues are part of each CDR3.

cdr3_length	v_call	j_call	cdr3_aa
14	TRBV19	TRBJ1-4	CASTPFGGYEKLFF
15	TRBV7-2	TRBJ2-3	CASSQLSHSTDTQYF
15	TRBV5-1	TRBJ2-1	CASSLELAGGYQRFF
12	TRBV7-2	TRBJ1-1	CASSLNAGEAFF
15	TRBV7-6	TRBJ2-1	CASSLAASGDNEQFF
15	TRBV9	TRBJ2-5	CASSPQAGGPETQYF
15	TRBV19	TRBJ2-7	CASSPGTGVSYEQYF
13	TRBV24-1	TRBJ2-7	CATGTANGDEQYF
17	TRBV5-1	TRBJ2-1	CAGNLKQTGAAYNEQFF
15	TRBV3-1/TRBV3-2	TRBJ1-2	CASSQAGASRYGYTF